What follows are 27 T cell receptor beta chains derived from one specimen sequenced in a study of cytomegalovirus exposure and HLA in healthy donors. PCR primers comprised 60 Vbeta and 13 Jbeta primers. TCRdb's table, derived via immunoSEQ multiplex PCR, lists solely in-frame clones and lacks some. Here the sample spans around 100,000 clones, over 75% being singletons. The sequencing input was PBMCs. Source of these receptors: a male donor in good health and CMV-seropositive.

The V gene is TRBV2, the J gene TRBJ2-3; tentative D call: TRBD2 (5 bases). This CDR3 spans 15 amino acids. Germline V gives CDR1 SNHLY, CDR2 FYNNEI. Trimming stripped 4 bases from V and 0 bases from J, with 11 bases between. The CDR3 nucleotides are TGTGCCAGCAGTGGACTACCAACTAGCACAGATACGCAGTATTTT. It translates to CASSGLPTSTDTQYF.

The V gene is TRBV19, the J gene TRBJ1-1; no clear D. CDR1 is LNHDA, CDR2 SQIVND, per germline (reference sequence). Between the trimmed V and J ends, which lost 5 bases and 1 base, there was a span of 8 bases. This CDR3 spans 13 amino acids. DNA for the CDR3: TGTGCCAGTAGTTCCACAGCGAACACTGAAGCTTTCTTT. It yields the protein CASSSTANTEAFF.

The V and J genes are TRBV2 and TRBJ1-4; no clear D. The germline V and J ends were trimmed by 5 bases and 3 bases, with 13 bases remaining between them. The germline gives CDR1 SNHLY, CDR2 FYNNEI. CDR3 size: 15 residues. The CDR3 bases are TGTGCCAGCAGTTCAGGCCCCTTAGCTAATGAAAAACTGTTTTTT. Translated, it gives CASSSGPLANEKLFF.

The chain joins TRBV27 to TRBJ1-5; D is ambiguous. The CDR3 length is 15 residues. Trimming cost V 5 bases and J 0 bases, with 11 bases left between them. Germline CDR1 reads MNHEY; CDR2 reads SMNVEV (reference sequence). Written as DNA, the CDR3 is TGTGCCAGCAGTGTGACTGACGATAGCAATCAGCCCCAGCATTTT. It yields the protein CASSVTDDSNQPQHF.

The chain carries TRBV2 and TRBJ1-3; D is unresolved. Trimming left V 11 bases short and J 0 bases short, with 5 bases between. Germline-derived CDR1 and CDR2 are SNHLY and FYNNEI. This CDR3 contains 11 residues. CDR3 bases: TGTGCCGTTAGCTCTGGAAACACCATATATTTT. The encoded protein is CAVSSGNTIYF.

The chain recombines TRBV7-2 with TRBJ1-2; perhaps TRBD1 as D (6 bases). Trimming took off 5 bases at V and 8 bases at J, with 12 bases between the two ends. Germline CDR1 is SGHTA and CDR2 is FQGNSA. The CDR3 has 12 amino acids. The CDR3 protein is CASSQRGTGYTF. DNA for the CDR3: TGTGCCAGCAGCCAGAGGGGGACCGGCTACACCTTC.

The chain uses TRBV6-5 and TRBJ1-1, with D unclear. The CDR3 is made up of 13 amino acids. Trimming left V 3 bases short and J 4 bases short, with 9 bases between. Germline V lookup: CDR1 MNHEY, CDR2 SVGAGI. The CDR3 DNA sequence: TGTGCCAGCAGTTATGGGCAAGGCACTGAAGCTTTCTTT. It is translated as CASSYGQGTEAFF.

J is TRBJ1-1 and V is TRBV11-2; tentative D call: TRBD1 (6 bases). Germline lookup yields CDR1 SGHAT and CDR2 FQNNGV. This CDR3 has 15 residues. Trimming took 5 bases from V and 0 from J, leaving 13 bases between them. CDR3 DNA sequence: TGTGCCAGCAGCCCCCGACAGGCCATGAACACTGAAGCTTTCTTT. Translation gives CASSPRQAMNTEAFF.

The J gene is TRBJ1-1, the V gene TRBV18; D is possibly TRBD1 (5 bases). The CDR3 extends over 14 amino acids. The V and J ends lost 6 bases and 5 bases respectively, with 16 bases between them. Germline CDR1 and CDR2: KGHSH and LQKENI. The CDR3: CASSGAAKGTEAFF. CDR3 DNA sequence: TGTGCCAGCTCTGGGGCAGCCAAGGGTACTGAAGCTTTCTTT.

V is TRBV18 and J is TRBJ1-6; the D is unclear. Trimming pared 2 bases from V and 5 bases from J, leaving 7 bases between. CDR1 KGHSH and CDR2 LQKENI come from the germline V gene. The CDR3 sequence is 14 residues long. The DNA for the CDR3 is TGTGCCAGCTCACCAGGGCCCAATAATTCACCCCTCCACTTT. Protein product: CASSPGPNNSPLHF.

The chain uses TRBV4-1 and TRBJ2-7; 14 nucleotides align to TRBD2. Germline V gene data show CDR1 as MGHRA and CDR2 as YSYEKL. This CDR3 has 21 residues. J gave up 2 bases and V 0 bases, and 15 bases lay outside the gene matches. The CDR3 region is CASSQDQLGLAGGVRTYEQYV. The CDR3 DNA reads TGCGCCAGCAGCCAAGATCAATTAGGACTAGCGGGAGGTGTTCGCACCTACGAGCAGTACGTC.

The chain recombines TRBV7-9 with TRBJ2-7, with 7 bases aligning to TRBD1. CDR1 is SEHNR, CDR2 FQNEAQ, per germline (reference sequence). This CDR3 has 14 residues. Trimming cost V 3 bases and J 5 bases; bases outside gene matches: 7. CDR3 residues: CASSLETGRDEQYF. The DNA for the CDR3 is TGTGCCAGCAGCTTGGAGACAGGGCGCGACGAGCAGTACTTC.

The table lists this clone with a few counts. This chain uses TRBV5-1 with TRBJ2-1; 7 positions match TRBD1. Unmatched junction bases numbered 13, after V lost 0 bases and J lost 1 base. This CDR3 is built from 19 residues. Per the germline V gene, CDR1 is SGHRS and CDR2 is YFSETQ. Written as DNA, the CDR3 is TGCGCCAGCAGCTTGGGAGGGGGCAGACTTGAACTATCCTACAATGAGCAGTTCTTC. Translation gives CASSLGGGRLELSYNEQFF. Variable domain in full (rest from reference TRBV5-1 and TRBJ2-1): KAGVTQTPRYLIKTRGQQVTLSCSPISGHRSVSWYQQTPGQGLQFLFEYFSETQRNKGNFPGRFSGRQFSNSRSEMNVSTLELGDSALYLCASSLGGGRLELSYNEQFFGPGTRLTVL.

CDR3 in amino acids: CATRTDQNTGELFF. CDR3 DNA: TGTGCAACCAGGACAGACCAGAACACCGGGGAGCTGTTTTTT. This chain links TRBV12-2 with TRBJ2-2; the table's D call TRBD1 went unverified against the DNA. TRBV12-2 is a pseudogene segment. The CDR3 is 14 residues long.

The rearrangement links TRBV30 to TRBJ2-7; weak D call: TRBD1 (6 bases). Trimming stripped 1 base from V and 4 bases from J, with 8 bases between. This CDR3 comprises 12 residues. Germline loops: CDR1 GTSNPN, CDR2 SVGIG (reference sequence). The CDR3 bases are TGTGCCTGGAGTGCACAGGGTTACGAGCAGTACTTC. Amino acid sequence: CAWSAQGYEQYF.

The gene calls are TRBV19 and TRBJ1-6; no definite D call. Germline V lookup: CDR1 LNHDA, CDR2 SQIVND (reference sequence). CDR3 size: 14 residues. V was clipped by 8 bases and J by 0 bases, with 8 bases between them. The CDR3, as DNA: TGTGCCAGTTCCGTGAGCTCCTATAATTCACCCCTCCACTTT. It is translated as CASSVSSYNSPLHF.

V and J are TRBV13 and TRBJ1-4; TRBD1 matches 11 bases. V gave up 5 bases and J gave up 7 bases; unmatched junction bases: 9. The CDR3 contains 16 residues. Germline loops: CDR1 PRHDT, CDR2 FYEKMQ (reference sequence). The CDR3 loop reads CASSRKGQGAFEKLFF. For the CDR3, the DNA is TGTGCCAGCAGCCGGAAAGGACAGGGGGCTTTTGAAAAACTGTTTTTT.

The chain combines TRBV19 with TRBJ2-1; 8 nucleotides agree with TRBD2. The CDR3 spans 14 residues. Unmatched junction bases numbered 7, after V lost 6 bases and J lost 6 bases. Looked up from germline, CDR1 is LNHDA and CDR2 is SQIVND (reference sequence). Here the CDR3 DNA reads TGTGCCAGTAGCTTTGGCGGGAGGATCAATGAGCAGTTCTTC. Its protein is CASSFGGRINEQFF.

The chain carries TRBV6-1 and TRBJ2-3, with 9 bases identical to TRBD2. This CDR3 comprises 15 residues. V dropped 5 bases and J dropped 1; count of bases not matched to a gene: 4. CDR1 is MNHNS and CDR2 is SASEGT in the germline V gene. The CDR3 bases are TGTGCCAGCAGTTGGAAGCGGGGGGGCACAGATACGCAGTATTTT. Translating it yields CASSWKRGGTDTQYF.

This clone occurred once. The J gene is TRBJ1-5, the V gene TRBV27, with unresolved D. The germline V gene encodes CDR1 MNHEY and CDR2 SMNVEV (reference sequence). The CDR3 extends over 13 amino acids. V lost 3 bases and J lost 3, with 6 bases in between. In DNA form, the CDR3 reads TGTGCCAGCAGTTTCTTATCCAATCAGCCCCAGCATTTT. It yields the protein CASSFLSNQPQHF.

The CDR3 DNA reads as TGTGCCTGGAGGCACAGGGAAGGGACTGAAGCTTTCTTT. It is translated as CAWRHREGTEAFF. The rearrangement joins TRBV30 to TRBJ1-1, with D tentatively TRBD1 (6 bases). The CDR3 is made up of 13 amino acids. CDR1 is GTSNPN, CDR2 SVGIG, per germline (reference sequence). Trimming pared 3 bases from V and 5 bases from J, leaving 13 bases between.

This chain links TRBV7-8 with TRBJ2-1; D is undetermined. There are 15 residues in the CDR3. Germline V CDR1 and CDR2: SGHVS, FQNEAQ. V shed 2 bases and J shed 6 bases, with 14 bases lying between them. DNA of the CDR3: TGTGCCAGCAGCTTAACACTATCCCCCGGCAATGAGCAGTTCTTC. Residues: CASSLTLSPGNEQFF.

V usage is TRBV6-5 and J usage is TRBJ1-2; no definite D call. Germline CDR1 and CDR2: MNHEY and SVGAGI. Trimming shortened V by 5 bases and J by 1 base, and 14 bases separated the two germline ends. The CDR3 length is 15 residues. Here the CDR3 reads CASSARTGSNYGYTF. CDR3 nucleotides: TGTGCCAGCAGTGCCCGGACGGGGAGTAACTATGGCTACACCTTC.

The V gene is TRBV28, the J gene TRBJ1-3, with unresolved D. Trimming removed 4 bases from V and 0 bases from J, with 13 bases in between. The CDR3 is 16 residues long. Germline CDR1 MDHEN, CDR2 SYDVKM. CDR3 sequence (DNA): TGTGCCAGCAGTTGGTCCCCAGGTGACTCTGGAAACACCATATATTTT. It codes for CASSWSPGDSGNTIYF. Looking up the rest from reference TRBV28 and TRBJ1-3 gives the full variable domain: DVKVTQSSRYLVKRTGEKVFLECVQDMDHENMFWYRQDPGLGLRLIYFSYDVKMKEKGDIPEGYSVSREKKERFSLILESASTNQTSMYLCASSWSPGDSGNTIYFGEGSWLTVV.

The V and J genes are TRBV5-5 and TRBJ1-5; D possibly corresponds to TRBD1 (6 bases). Germline values: CDR1 SGHKS, CDR2 YYEKEE (reference sequence). This CDR3 has 15 residues. V lost 1 base and J 3 bases, leaving 11 bases between the germline ends. CDR3 DNA sequence: TGTGCCAGCAGCTTGAATCCAGGGGACAATCAGCCCCAGCATTTT. Translation gives CASSLNPGDNQPQHF.

This sequence joins TRBV7-9 and TRBJ1-2, with D tentatively TRBD1 (6 bases). Trimming pared 2 bases from V and 8 bases from J, leaving 21 bases between. Germline CDR1 is SEHNR and CDR2 is FQNEAQ (reference sequence). The CDR3 is made up of 16 amino acids. CDR3 in amino acids: CASSLTTGPGLEGYTF. The CDR3 DNA sequence: TGTGCCAGCAGCTTAACGACAGGACCTGGTTTAGAGGGCTACACCTTC.

This clone showed up just a few times. The chain recombines TRBV7-2 with TRBJ2-1; possible D gene TRBD2, 5 bases. This CDR3 comprises 15 residues. In germline, CDR1 is SGHTA, CDR2 FQGNSA. Trimming stripped 0 bases from V and 0 bases from J, with 6 bases between. CDR3 sequence: CASSLAAGSYNEQFF. For the CDR3, the DNA is TGTGCCAGCAGCTTAGCGGCGGGCTCCTACAATGAGCAGTTCTTC.